The rows below give T cell receptor beta chains drawn from one sample of a study of monozygotic twins with inflammatory bowel disease. TCRdb reprocessed the 5' RACE reads and keeps a single row for each CDR3 protein, giving no DNA. Its table lists under 150,000 distinct CDR3 sequences. Specimen: blood. All receptors derive from a human donor with ulcerative colitis or Crohn's disease, or a healthy co-twin of an affected twin (not recorded which). Each CDR3 is given with its conserved first and last residue.

CDR3aa	j_gene	v_gene
CAISVSENTEAFF	TRBJ1-1	TRBV10-3
CASRRLNTGELFF	TRBJ2-2	TRBV6-2/TRBV6-3
CASSLGQGLGDEQFF	TRBJ2-1	TRBV5-1
CASSPPGQYMTYEQYF	TRBJ2-7	TRBV5-1
CASSPGGTGFNYGYTF	TRBJ1-2	TRBV6-1
CASSLPTNTEAFF	TRBJ1-1	TRBV5-1
CASSKGQVLNEQYF	TRBJ2-7	TRBV5-1
CASSLVSGVNTEAFF	TRBJ1-1	TRBV7-2
CASSPVSLEDTQYF	TRBJ2-3	TRBV18
CSASGDVLSLGKLSTEAFF	TRBJ1-1	TRBV29-1
CASSQEASGTSGEHYEQYF	TRBJ2-7	TRBV4-2
CSASGGAGYGYTF	TRBJ1-2	TRBV20-1
CASTAYRDRYQEQYF	TRBJ2-7	TRBV6-2/TRBV6-3
CSAREADRTATYF	TRBJ2-5	TRBV20-1
CASSASGQGPYEQYF	TRBJ2-7	TRBV25-1
CASSVGYPQNTGELFF	TRBJ2-2	TRBV9
CSAREGRETQYF	TRBJ2-5	TRBV20-1